Each of the 32 T cell receptor beta chains below was sequenced from the same sample in a study of kidney transplant recipient with SARS-CoV-2 infection. From the reads, TCRdb called clonotypes with MiXCR, one entry per CDR3 protein. In the table there are fewer than 250,000 distinct CDR3 sequences, 25% to 30% of which are singletons. The input for sequencing was a blood sample, taken at baseline and between days 110 and 120 from a kidney transplant recipient. The receptors originated from a male patient in his 30s who had COVID-19 and was a kidney transplant recipient. Some T cells may be graft donor cells.

As regards this clonotype: A much larger clone differs from this one at a single base, so this may be a read error. V gene TRBV7-9 combines with J gene TRBJ2-1; 10 positions agree with TRBD2. Germline CDR1 and CDR2: SEHNR and FQNEAQ (reference sequence). This CDR3 spans 17 amino acids. CDR3 nucleotide sequence: TGTGCCGGCAGCTTAGGGGCAGCGGGAGGGAATTACAATGAGCAGTTCTTC. This translates into CAGSLGAAGGNYNEQFF.

In this sample, this clonotype turned up many times. The genes are TRBV15 and TRBJ1-4, with a weak D call TRBD1 (5 bases). The CDR3 has 16 residues. Germline V gene data show CDR1 as LNHNV and CDR2 as YYDKDF (reference sequence). Trimming took 2 bases from V and 4 from J, leaving 14 bases between them. DNA of the CDR3: TGTGCCACCAGCAGATCTACCGGGACTTTTAATGAAAAACTGTTTTTT. Protein sequence: CATSRSTGTFNEKLFF. Based on the CDR3 plus reference TRBV15 and TRBJ1-4, the full variable domain is DAMVIQNPRYQVTQFGKPVTLSCSQTLNHNVMYWYQQKSSQAPKLLFHYYDKDFNNEADTPDNFQSRRPNTSFCFLDIRSPGLGDTAMYLCATSRSTGTFNEKLFFGSGTQLSVL.

Of note for this clonotype: This may stem from a read error, because a much larger clone lies one nucleotide away. J is TRBJ2-5 and V is TRBV30; TRBD1 aligns across 8 bases. This CDR3 region has 16 residues. V was pared by 1 base and J by 11 bases, with 18 bases of the junction left unmatched. The germline V gene has CDR1 GTSNPN and CDR2 SVGIG (reference sequence). CDR3 in DNA: TGTGCCTGGAGTGCACCCGGACAGGGTAGGGGACGAGGACAGTACTTC. This sequence encodes CAWSAPGQGRGRGQYF.

This clonotype came up many times. In DNA form, the CDR3 reads TGTGCCAGCAGCACCAGCCCCTGGGCGGGAGGTTCCTACGAGCAGTACTTC. Its protein is CASSTSPWAGGSYEQYF. The chain is built from TRBV3-1 and TRBJ2-7, with TRBD2 matching 8 bases. With 5 bases clipped from V and 1 base from J, the junction kept 13 bases outside the gene matches. From germline, CDR1 is LGHDT and CDR2 YNNKEL (reference sequence). CDR3 length: 17 residues.

As to this clonotype: This may be a read error: a much more frequent sequence differs by one nucleotide. The chain recombines TRBV6-5 with TRBJ1-5; 8 nucleotides line up with TRBD1. The CDR3 covers 15 residues. The trim removed 6 bases at V and 2 bases at J, leaving 6 bases unmatched. Germline CDR1 MNHEY, CDR2 SVGAGI. The CDR3 protein is CASRGQGRGNQPQHF. CDR3 DNA sequence: TGTGCCAGCAGAGGACAGGGCAGGGGCAATCAGCCCCAGCATTTT.

This clonotype was picked up many times. This rearrangement joins TRBV14 to TRBJ1-1, with a possible D match to TRBD1 (5 bases). The CDR3 has 16 amino acids. Germline lookup yields CDR1 SGHDN and CDR2 FVKESK. Trimming took 4 bases from V and 4 from J, leaving 19 bases between them. This chain's CDR3 is CASSPTGRGSVTEAFF. CDR3 sequence (DNA): TGTGCCAGCAGCCCCACAGGTAGGGGTTCGGTCACTGAAGCTTTCTTT.

With respect to this clonotype: A read error may explain this, as a much larger clone is one base away. This chain joins TRBV12-3 or TRBV12-4 and TRBJ2-2; 7 nucleotides match TRBD2. J gave up 6 bases and V 1 base, and 11 bases lay outside the gene matches. The CDR3 is made up of 17 amino acids. The CDR3 nucleotides are TGTGCCAGCAGTTTAGTCCGGGGGGTGGCAGGCGCCGGGGAGCTGTTTTTT. Amino acids: CASSLVRGVAGAGELFF.

This clonotype was recorded at least ten times. The gene calls are TRBV1 and TRBJ1-4; the table's D call of TRBD1 was not tested on the DNA. TRBV1 is deemed a pseudogene. The CDR3 loop spans 20 amino acids. The CDR3 DNA sequence: TGCACCAGCAGCCAAGAAGACCGGGACCCGGGCAGATCTTTTAATGAAAAACTGTTTTTT. As protein: CTSSQEDRDPGRSFNEKLFF.

This clonotype appeared many times. This sequence joins TRBV20-1 and TRBJ1-3; 9 nucleotides agree with TRBD1. J gave up 5 bases and V 0 bases, and 8 bases lay outside the gene matches. The length of the CDR3 is 16 residues. CDR1 is DFQATT and CDR2 is SNEGSKA in the germline V gene (reference sequence). The CDR3 DNA reads as TGCAGTGCTAGAGATGGGGGACAGGGCAGAAGAAACACCATATATTTT. Translating gives CSARDGGQGRRNTIYF.

In regard to this clonotype: A much larger clone differs by one base, so this may be a read error. The chain combines TRBV6-6 with TRBJ1-2, with TRBD1 matching over 7 bases. CDR3 length: 17 residues. Germline CDR1 MNHNY, CDR2 SVGAGI (reference sequence). Here the CDR3 reads CASSFRQGPRYNHGYTF. The CDR3 bases are TGTGCCAGCAGTTTCCGACAGGGACCACGATATAACCATGGCTACACCTTC.

This clonotype was seen many times. V gene TRBV5-1 combines with J gene TRBJ1-1; 7 bases line up with TRBD1. The CDR3 is 17 amino acids. CDR1 and CDR2 from the germline V gene are SGHRS and YFSETQ. The ends lost 2 bases at V and 0 bases at J; junction bases unmatched: 10. CDR3 DNA sequence: TGCGCCAGCAGCTTCCAGACAGGGTGGGAAATGAACACTGAAGCTTTCTTT. It is translated as CASSFQTGWEMNTEAFF.

This clonotype has a single count. Given a much more abundant clone one base away, this may be a read error. Since the CDR3 does not end with the conserved phenylalanine or tryptophan, this likely comes from a read error. CDR3 amino acids: CASSYLASGYEQYS. CDR3 bases: TGTGCCAGCAGCTATCTGGCTAGCGGCTACGAGCAGTACTCC. The gene calls are TRBV6-5 and TRBJ2-5; 7 nucleotides match TRBD2. The J call is uncertain, as TRBJ2-7 better fits the DNA end. The V gene's germline CDR1 is MNHEY and CDR2 SVGAGI. The CDR3 covers 14 residues.

This clonotype was seen many times. The chain is built from TRBV14 and TRBJ1-6; D is possibly TRBD1 (5 bases). Trimming left V 1 base short and J 2 bases short, with 21 bases between. CDR1 is SGHDN and CDR2 is FVKESK in the germline V gene. This CDR3 has 20 amino acids. The CDR3 reads CASSQGDPGTEMAYNSPLHF. The DNA for the CDR3 is TGTGCCAGCAGCCAAGGGGATCCGGGGACCGAAATGGCCTATAATTCACCCCTCCACTTT.

In the case of this clonotype: A much larger clone differs from this one at a single base, so this may be a read error. The V call is TRBV11-2, the J call TRBJ2-5; D call uncertain. This CDR3 is built from 15 residues. CDR1 and CDR2 (germline): SGHAT, FQNNGV. V was trimmed by 2 bases and J by 1 base, leaving 11 bases between them. The CDR3, as DNA: TGTGCCAGCAGCTTAATGGGGTGGGGCCAAGAGACCCAGTACTTC. This codes for CASSLMGWGQETQYF.

V gene TRBV5-3 combines with J gene TRBJ1-2; no clear D gene. TRBV5-3 is an ORF, with its function uncertain. The V end lost 7 bases, the J end lost 4 bases, and 23 bases lay between the germline ends. The CDR3 consists of 16 residues. CDR3 coding DNA: TGTGCCAGAGAAGCAAGAGTGGTGAGAAAGACCTATGGCTACACCTTC. Its protein is CAREARVVRKTYGYTF.

The sample holds many counts of this clonotype. The chain couples TRBV11-2 to TRBJ1-1; TRBD1 matches 7 bases. The CDR3 covers 16 residues. Per germline, CDR1 SGHAT and CDR2 FQNNGV. V lost 4 bases and J lost 3; bases outside the gene matches: 11. CDR3 in amino acids: CASSSRQGGVDTEAFF. As DNA, the CDR3 is TGTGCCAGCAGCTCCCGGCAGGGGGGTGTGGACACTGAAGCTTTCTTT. The entire variable domain, with the rest obtained from reference TRBV11-2 and TRBJ1-1, is as follows: EAGVAQSPRYKIIEKRQSVAFWCNPISGHATLYWYQQILGQGPKLLIQFQNNGVVDDSQLPKDRFSAERLKGVDSTLKIQPAKLEDSAVYLCASSSRQGGVDTEAFFGQGTRLTVV.

In its sample, this clonotype was seen many times. V usage is TRBV7-3 and J usage is TRBJ2-5; 9 bases are shared with TRBD1. V shed 5 bases and J 1 base; nucleotides not matched to a gene: 26. The CDR3 is 22 amino acids. Germline CDR1 and CDR2: SGHTA and FQGTGA. CDR3 protein: CASSPAPGRPGQGRNIQETQYF. Written as DNA, the CDR3 is TGTGCCAGCAGCCCCGCCCCCGGGCGTCCGGGACAGGGAAGAAATATCCAAGAGACCCAGTACTTC. Variable domain in full (rest from reference TRBV7-3 and TRBJ2-5): GAGVSQTPSNKVTEKGKYVELRCDPISGHTALYWYRQSLGQGPEFLIYFQGTGAADDSGLPNDRFFAVRPEGSVSTLKIQRTERGDSAVYLCASSPAPGRPGQGRNIQETQYFGPGTRLLVL.

Regarding this clonotype: A much larger clone differs by one base, so this may be a read error. The chain couples TRBV11-3 to TRBJ2-7; D gene ambiguous. The CDR3 contains 14 residues. Germline CDR1 SGHNT, CDR2 YENEEA. The DNA of the CDR3 is TGTGCCAGCAGCCTAGACACGTTTTCCTACGAGCAGTACTTC. Residues: CASSLDTFSYEQYF.

This clonotype was found a few times. The chain links TRBV6-5 to TRBJ2-6, with D possibly being TRBD1 (5 bases). Trimming removed 5 bases from V and 2 bases from J, with 10 bases in between. The CDR3 is 15 amino acids. CDR1 and CDR2 (germline): MNHEY, SVGAGI. CDR3 in amino acids: CASSGRGTGANVLTF. The CDR3 DNA follows: TGTGCCAGCAGTGGTAGGGGTACTGGGGCCAACGTCCTGACTTTC.

Concerning this clonotype: With a much larger clone just one base away, this may be a read error. The V and J genes are TRBV7-9 and TRBJ1-6, with a tentative D call TRBD1 (5 bases). The CDR3 covers 14 residues. CDR1 and CDR2 from the germline V gene are SEHNR and FQNEAQ (reference sequence). V lost 1 base to trimming and J lost 11 bases, with 12 bases between them. CDR3 region: CASSLGGDSPPLHF. In nucleotides, the CDR3 is TGTGCCAGCAGCTTAGGAGGGGATAGTCCACCCCTCCACTTT.

The chain combines TRBV29-1 with TRBJ2-3, with TRBD2 identical over 11 bases. Germline V gives CDR1 SQVTM, CDR2 ANQGSEA. V lost 6 bases, J lost 2 bases, and 7 bases stayed unmatched. The CDR3 runs to 15 residues. The CDR3 nucleotides are TGCAGCGTCAAGGGACTAGCGGTGTCCACAGATACGCAGTATTTT. Encoded protein: CSVKGLAVSTDTQYF.

This clonotype showed up many times. The CDR3 sequence is CASSDSPSPNYGYTF. The CDR3 region has the DNA TGTGCCAGCAGTGATAGCCCGTCCCCTAACTATGGCTACACCTTC. V is TRBV2 and J is TRBJ1-2; D remains ambiguous. The CDR3 is 15 amino acids. The V end was cut by 3 bases, the J end by 0 bases, with 11 bases between. In germline, CDR1 is SNHLY, CDR2 FYNNEI.

Of note for this clonotype: Possible read error: a much larger clone is one base away. The chain recombines TRBV8-2 with TRBJ1-2. TRBV8-2 is given as a pseudogene. The CDR3 covers 16 residues. The CDR3: CGSLRFDGRKTYGYTF. CDR3 DNA sequence: TGTGGCAGTCTGCGCTTTGATGGCCGAAAGACCTATGGCTACACCTTC.

This clonotype was counted at least ten times. This chain uses TRBV6-5 with TRBJ1-2, with D possibly matching TRBD1 (6 bases). Germline V CDR1 and CDR2: MNHEY, SVGAGI. The V and J ends lost 11 bases and 10 bases respectively, with 23 bases between them. CDR3 length equals 13 residues. The CDR3 sequence: CASHPHGGGLYTF. CDR3 bases: TGTGCCTCCCACCCCCACGGAGGGGGGCTCTACACCTTC.

This clonotype was detected ten times or more. The V gene is TRBV29-1, the J gene TRBJ2-7; 10 nucleotides line up with TRBD1. Germline V gene sequence: CDR1 SQVTM, CDR2 ANQGSEA. The CDR3 consists of 15 residues. Unmatched junction bases numbered 5, after V lost 2 bases and J lost 1 base. CDR3 sequence: CSVESGTGVSYEQYF. The CDR3 DNA is TGCAGCGTTGAAAGTGGGACAGGGGTGTCCTACGAGCAGTACTTC.

This clonotype came up many times. The genes are TRBV12-3 or TRBV12-4 and TRBJ1-2; no firm D call. The CDR3 totals 17 residues. V gave up 5 bases and J gave up 4 bases, with 23 bases separating them. The CDR3 nucleotides read TGTGCCAGCAGTGCGTGTTACAGCTTCCGAAAGACCTATGGCTACACCTTC. As protein: CASSACYSFRKTYGYTF.

On this clonotype itself: This may come from a read error, since a much larger clone is one base off. The gene calls are TRBV6-1 and TRBJ2-2, with D tentatively TRBD1 (6 bases). The CDR3 covers 14 residues. Germline CDR1 and CDR2: MNHNS and SASEGT. CDR3 nucleotide sequence: TGTGCCAGCAGTGTTGACAGGTTGGCAGGGGAGCTGTCTTTT. Translation: CASSVDRLAGELSF.

With regard to this clonotype: It is likely a read error: a sequence one base away is far more abundant. This chain links TRBV29-1 with TRBJ2-5; 11 bases agree with TRBD1. The J call is uncertain, as TRBJ2-7 better fits the DNA end. Looked up from germline, CDR1 is SQVTM and CDR2 is ANQGSEA. The CDR3 has 14 residues. DNA of the CDR3: TGCAGCGTGGGTCCGGGACAGGGGGTCGACGAGCAGTACTTC. This encodes CSVGPGQGVDEQYF.

The sample holds many counts of this clonotype. The chain carries TRBV5-1 and TRBJ2-7; TRBD2 matches 9 bases. The CDR3 totals 15 residues. Trimming took 0 bases from V and 7 from J; bases not matched to a gene: 8. Germline V CDR1 and CDR2: SGHRS, YFSETQ. For the CDR3, the DNA is TGCGCCAGCAGCTTGGGGGTAGCGGGAGTTGATGAGCAGTACTTC. Protein product: CASSLGVAGVDEQYF.

This clonotype was seen at least ten times. The chain joins TRBV6-2 or TRBV6-3 to TRBJ2-7, with D possibly TRBD1 on 6 matching bases. Germline V lookup: CDR1 MNHEY, CDR2 SVGEGT. V was clipped by 3 bases and J by 7 bases, with 19 bases between them. The CDR3 loop spans 15 amino acids. CDR3 protein: CASSYPPKGVEEQYF. The CDR3 bases are TGTGCCAGCAGTTATCCACCAAAGGGGGTAGAAGAGCAGTACTTC.

The table lists this clonotype with a count of one. Being one base from a much bigger clone, this may be a read error. The chain combines TRBV5-1 with TRBJ2-7; 8 bases align to TRBD1. Germline CDR1 and CDR2: SGHRS and YFSETQ. With 5 bases clipped from V and 5 bases from J, the junction kept 9 bases outside the gene matches. The CDR3 runs 14 residues. This CDR3 reads CASRVAQGANEQYF. DNA of the CDR3: TGCGCCAGCAGAGTTGCTCAGGGGGCGAACGAGCAGTACTTC.

This clonotype was recorded at least ten times. The chain links TRBV21-1 to TRBJ2-7; the D call of TRBD2 is as the table states it, not checked on the DNA. TRBV21-1 is flagged as a pseudogene. There are 14 residues in the CDR3. The CDR3 spells CASRSLAGGAEQYF. The CDR3 DNA is TGTGCCAGCAGAAGCCTCGCGGGAGGGGCCGAGCAGTACTTC.